The next 31 T cell receptor beta chains were all read from a single sample in a study of blood T cell repertoires in COVID-19. The protocol was immunoSEQ multiplex PCR, while the TCRdb copy is restricted to in-frame clones and leaves out a portion. The data contain 250,000 to 300,000 clones, around 84% of them singletons. The sequenced material came from PBMCs or T cells enriched from blood (not recorded which). The receptors come from a man in his late teens or twenties who had recovered from COVID-19.

This chain connects TRBV11-2 to TRBJ1-2, with D perhaps TRBD1 (5 bases). The CDR3 runs 16 residues. V was trimmed by 1 base and J by 5 bases, leaving 17 bases between them. Germline lookup yields CDR1 SGHAT and CDR2 FQNNGV. CDR3 nucleotides: TGTGCCAGCAGCTTAGCCGACGGGGGGATTGGGTATGGCTACACCTTC. This encodes CASSLADGGIGYGYTF.

This chain uses TRBV24-1 with TRBJ2-3; weak D call: TRBD1 (6 bases). Germline CDR1 is KGHDR and CDR2 is SFDVKD. V dropped 5 bases and J dropped 5 bases, with 16 bases sitting between them. The CDR3 loop spans 15 amino acids. The CDR3 sequence: CATSGEGGERDTQYF. DNA for the CDR3: TGTGCCACCAGTGGGGAAGGGGGAGAAAGAGATACGCAGTATTTT.

The genes are TRBV3-1 (or the pseudogene TRBV3-2) and TRBJ2-1; 8 bases are shared with TRBD2. The CDR3 extends over 14 amino acids. Trimming at V came to 4 bases and at J to 8 bases, leaving 7 bases not matched to a gene. CDR1 and CDR2 from the germline V gene are LGHDT and YNNKEL (reference sequence). The CDR3 is CASSPGLALYEQFF. For the CDR3, the DNA is TGTGCCAGCAGCCCTGGACTAGCATTATATGAGCAGTTCTTC.

The genes are TRBV27 and TRBJ2-1; 7 bases are shared with TRBD2. This CDR3 contains 16 residues. Germline CDR1 reads MNHEY; CDR2 reads SMNVEV (reference sequence). Losses at the gene ends were 6 bases for V and 0 bases for J; bases not matched to a gene: 8. CDR3 coding DNA: TGTGCCAGCAGACTTCTAGCGGTAAGCTCCTACAATGAGCAGTTCTTC. Its protein is CASRLLAVSSYNEQFF.

This chain uses TRBV5-4 with TRBJ2-1; D unresolved. Deletions cut 2 bases from V and 9 bases from J, with 6 bases between. The CDR3 consists of 11 residues. Per the germline V gene, CDR1 is SGHNT and CDR2 is YYREEE (reference sequence). CDR3 protein: CASSFSTEQFF. The CDR3 DNA reads TGTGCCAGCAGCTTTAGCACTGAGCAGTTCTTC.

This clone was seen only once. The chain is built from TRBV27 and TRBJ2-7, with 7 bases that match TRBD1. Germline V lookup: CDR1 MNHEY, CDR2 SMNVEV (reference sequence). J was trimmed by 5 bases and V by 8 bases; bases with no gene match: 21. This CDR3 has 17 residues. CDR3 nucleotide sequence: TGTGCCAGCCACAGAACGGGATACAGGGGTTTTTTCCACGAGCAGTACTTC. This sequence encodes CASHRTGYRGFFHEQYF.

This clone was recorded at least ten times. The chain uses TRBV5-8 and TRBJ2-5; 7 bases agree with TRBD1. The CDR3 length is 15 residues. Germline V gene lookup returns CDR1 SGHTS and CDR2 YDEGEE. With 0 bases clipped from V and 2 bases from J, the junction kept 4 bases outside the gene matches. CDR3 bases: TGTGCCAGCAGCTTGGGACAGGGCGGACAAGAGACCCAGTACTTC. Translation gives CASSLGQGGQETQYF.

This clone was picked up one time. This chain joins TRBV2 and TRBJ1-1; D not certain. CDR3 length equals 13 residues. V was cut by 1 base and J by 4 bases, with 7 bases left in between. Germline lookup yields CDR1 SNHLY and CDR2 FYNNEI. Written as DNA, the CDR3 is TGTGCCAGCAGTGAAGGGCGGATCACTGAAGCTTTCTTT. Amino acid sequence: CASSEGRITEAFF.

The table lists this clone with a few counts. This chain uses TRBV28 with TRBJ2-1; TRBD2 matches 14 bases. Germline CDR1 and CDR2: MDHEN and SYDVKM. CDR3 length equals 18 residues. After removal of 4 bases from V and 7 bases from J, the junction contained 12 bases not matched to a gene. DNA of the CDR3: TGTGCCAGCAGTTCCCGAACCGGGACTAGCGGGAGCGTGAATGAGCAGTTCTTC. Protein product: CASSSRTGTSGSVNEQFF.

The V and J genes are TRBV19 and TRBJ1-2; possibly TRBD1 for D (6 bases). The germline V and J ends were trimmed by 7 bases and 3 bases, with 15 bases remaining between them. Germline V gene sequence: CDR1 LNHDA, CDR2 SQIVND (reference sequence). CDR3 length: 14 amino acids. CDR3 nucleotide sequence: TGTGCCAGTAAAAGGGCAGGGGAAGACTATGGCTACACCTTC. Translation: CASKRAGEDYGYTF.

V and J are TRBV5-1 and TRBJ1-1; 7 bases are shared with TRBD1. Germline trimming cut 0 bases from V and 6 bases from J; bases unmatched to any gene: 5. This CDR3 spans 14 amino acids. Germline loops: CDR1 SGHRS, CDR2 YFSETQ. The CDR3 loop is CASSLAQGVSEAFF. As DNA, the CDR3 is TGCGCCAGCAGCTTGGCCCAGGGGGTGTCTGAAGCTTTCTTT.

CDR3 DNA sequence: TGTGCCAGCAGCCCCGGACTAGCTCGAGAGACCCAGTACTTC. Translation: CASSPGLARETQYF. The rearrangement uses TRBV5-6 and TRBJ2-5, with 8 bases aligning to TRBD2. This CDR3 is 14 amino acids long. V dropped 4 bases and J dropped 4; count of bases not matched to a gene: 6. Germline assignment: CDR1 SGHDT and CDR2 YYEEEE. Supplemented by reference TRBV5-6 and TRBJ2-5, the full variable domain reads DAGVTQSPTHLIKTRGQQVTLRCSPKSGHDTVSWYQQALGQGPQFIFQYYEEEERQRGNFPDRFSGHQFPNYSSELNVNALLLGDSALYLCASSPGLARETQYFGPGTRLLVL.

This clone occurred a few times. The chain is built from TRBV5-4 and TRBJ1-3; D is ambiguous. CDR3 length: 15 amino acids. In germline, CDR1 is SGHNT, CDR2 YYREEE (reference sequence). The ends were cut back, 0 bases at V and 1 base at J, with 8 bases in the middle. As DNA, the CDR3 is TGTGCCAGCAGCTTGGGAGAGTCTTCTGGAAACACCATATATTTT. Protein sequence: CASSLGESSGNTIYF.

The J gene is TRBJ2-7, the V gene TRBV4-2; D is possibly TRBD1 (6 bases). This CDR3 has 17 amino acids. In germline, CDR1 is LGHNA, CDR2 YNFKEQ. V was trimmed by 4 bases and J by 5 bases, leaving 24 bases between them. CDR3: CASSRVWGGAGEHEQYF. DNA of the CDR3: TGTGCCAGCAGCCGGGTTTGGGGTGGGGCAGGGGAACACGAGCAGTACTTC.

The J gene is TRBJ1-1, the V gene TRBV30; maybe TRBD1 (5 bases). CDR3 size: 13 residues. Deletions cut 4 bases from V and 0 bases from J, with 9 bases between. Germline values: CDR1 GTSNPN, CDR2 SVGIG (reference sequence). The CDR3 DNA reads as TGTGCCTGGAACCAGGGTATGAACACTGAAGCTTTCTTT. Its translation: CAWNQGMNTEAFF.

This chain links TRBV27 with TRBJ1-2, with TRBD1 as a possible D gene (5 bases). Germline lookup yields CDR1 MNHEY and CDR2 SMNVEV (reference sequence). The CDR3 is 12 amino acids. The V and J ends lost 3 bases and 8 bases respectively, with 10 bases between them. The CDR3 here is CASSFQGGGYTF. The CDR3 bases are TGTGCCAGCAGTTTCCAGGGTGGGGGCTACACCTTC.

The V call is TRBV5-8, the J call TRBJ1-5; the match to TRBD1 covers 8 bases. The CDR3 totals 15 residues. From germline, CDR1 is SGHTS and CDR2 YDEGEE. V trimming: 4 bases; J trimming: 1 base; junction bases outside the gene matches: 4. The DNA for the CDR3 is TGTGCCAGCAGCCGCGACAGGGGAAGCAATCAGCCCCAGCATTTT. Amino acid sequence: CASSRDRGSNQPQHF.

The chain recombines TRBV10-3 with TRBJ1-3; D is perhaps TRBD1 (6 bases). The germline CDR1 and CDR2 sequences are ENHRY and SYGVKD. The CDR3 covers 16 residues. V lost 2 bases, J lost 4 bases, and 15 bases lay in between. CDR3 region: CAISELWGRLGNTIYF. In nucleotides, the CDR3 is TGTGCCATCAGTGAGCTGTGGGGGCGCCTCGGAAACACCATATATTTT.

This rearrangement joins TRBV30 to TRBJ2-4; 8 bases match TRBD2. The germline gives CDR1 GTSNPN, CDR2 SVGIG (reference sequence). Trimming took 8 bases from V and 2 from J; bases not matched to a gene: 11. The length of the CDR3 is 15 residues. The CDR3 DNA follows: TGTGCCCGCTTACCCGGGGGGGCTTCCAAAAACATTCAGTACTTC. Encoded protein: CARLPGGASKNIQYF.

The rearrangement links TRBV23-1 to TRBJ1-6; D might be TRBD1 (6 bases). TRBV23-1 is given ORF status, its function remaining uncertain. Between the trimmed V and J ends, which lost 4 bases and 8 bases, there was a span of 24 bases. This CDR3 contains 18 residues. CDR3 amino acids: CASSRGQVGWLGDSPLHF. CDR3 nucleotides: TGCGCCAGCAGTCGGGGGCAAGTGGGATGGCTGGGAGATTCACCCCTCCACTTT.

The chain links TRBV7-6 to TRBJ2-7; TRBD2 matches at 13 bases. This CDR3 has 16 residues. V lost 5 bases to trimming and J lost 6 bases; unmatched junction nucleotides: 10. The germline V gene encodes CDR1 SGHVS and CDR2 FNYEAQ. The CDR3 nucleotides read TGTGCCAGCAGCGCCCAAACTAGCGGGGGGGCTTTCGAGCAGTACTTC. Its translation: CASSAQTSGGAFEQYF.

The chain recombines TRBV27 with TRBJ2-1; possible D gene TRBD2, 5 bases. The CDR3 covers 15 residues. V was cut by 5 bases and J by 0 bases, with 11 bases left in between. CDR1 MNHEY and CDR2 SMNVEV come from the germline V gene (reference sequence). CDR3 amino acids: CASSRPGSSYNEQFF. In nucleotides, the CDR3 is TGTGCCAGCAGTCGACCGGGAAGCTCCTACAATGAGCAGTTCTTC.

This clone has a single count. The rearrangement joins TRBV4-1 to TRBJ2-2, with 14 bases matching TRBD2. Germline CDR1 and CDR2: MGHRA and YSYEKL. This CDR3 has 21 amino acids. The junction had 14 bases not matched to a gene; V was cut back by 0 bases and J by 5 bases. The CDR3 DNA is TGCGCCAGCAGCCAAGATTCCGGGACTAGCGGGGGACTATATAGGACCGGGGAGCTGTTTTTT. Residues: CASSQDSGTSGGLYRTGELFF.

The chain joins TRBV6-5 to TRBJ1-1, with TRBD1 matching 8 bases. The trim removed 2 bases at V and 4 bases at J, leaving 6 bases unmatched. This CDR3 is 15 amino acids long. Germline V gene lookup returns CDR1 MNHEY and CDR2 SVGAGI. CDR3 sequence: CASSYQDRGGTEAFF. The DNA of the CDR3 is TGTGCCAGCAGTTACCAAGACAGGGGAGGCACTGAAGCTTTCTTT.

The chain has TRBV9 and TRBJ2-7; TRBD1 aligns across 7 bases. From germline, CDR1 is SGDLS and CDR2 YYNGEE. The V and J ends lost 2 bases and 4 bases, in that order; junction bases with no gene match: 12. The CDR3 extends over 16 amino acids. CDR3 residues: CASSVTSGTAYYEQYF. The CDR3 bases are TGTGCCAGCAGCGTGACCTCCGGGACAGCTTATTACGAGCAGTACTTC. Variable domain in full (rest from reference TRBV9 and TRBJ2-7): DSGVTQTPKHLITATGQRVTLRCSPRSGDLSVYWYQQSLDQGLQFLIQYYNGEERAKGNILERFSAQQFPDLHSELNLSSLELGDSALYFCASSVTSGTAYYEQYFGPGTRLTVT.

This clone appeared a few times. The chain couples TRBV19 to TRBJ2-4, with 7 positions matching TRBD1. J gave up 4 bases and V 6 bases, and 9 bases lay outside the gene matches. The CDR3 spans 15 residues. CDR1 and CDR2 (germline): LNHDA, SQIVND (reference sequence). CDR3 residues: CASSPNRDRKNIQYF. The CDR3 bases are TGTGCCAGTAGCCCTAATCGGGACAGAAAAAACATTCAGTACTTC.

The chain recombines TRBV6-5 with TRBJ1-4, with D possibly matching TRBD1 (6 bases). The CDR3 consists of 14 residues. The V gene lost 3 bases and the J gene lost 7 bases, with 12 bases spanning the gap. The germline gives CDR1 MNHEY, CDR2 SVGAGI. Here the CDR3 reads CASSYDRRTEKLFF. CDR3 nucleotide sequence: TGTGCCAGCAGTTATGACAGGAGGACTGAAAAACTGTTTTTT.

Points on this clone: A much larger clone is a single base away; this may be a read error. Other DNA sequences in the same sample also yield this CDR3. This chain uses TRBV6-5 with TRBJ1-2, with 9 bases identical to TRBD1. Per germline, CDR1 MNHEY and CDR2 SVGAGI. The length of the CDR3 is 15 residues. The CDR3: CASSYSGTGNYGYTF. CDR3 bases: TGTGCCAGCAGCTACTCGGGGACAGGGAACTATGGCTACACCTTC.

The chain combines TRBV6-6 with TRBJ2-2; 11 positions agree with TRBD1. CDR1 is MNHNY, CDR2 SVGAGI, per germline (reference sequence). CDR3 length: 17 residues. V lost 5 bases and J lost 6; bases outside the gene matches: 11. The CDR3 coding sequence is TGTGCCAGCAGTCGCCCCATAGGGACAGGGGGTTCCGGGGAGCTGTTTTTT. Translated, it gives CASSRPIGTGGSGELFF.

The chain recombines TRBV11-3 with TRBJ2-3, with 8 bases that match TRBD2. Trimming took 4 bases from V and 0 from J; bases not matched to a gene: 0. Germline CDR1 and CDR2: SGHNT and YENEEA. The CDR3 has 14 residues. This CDR3 reads CASSSSGSTDTQYF. As DNA, the CDR3 is TGTGCCAGCAGCTCTAGCGGGAGCACAGATACGCAGTATTTT.

The CDR3 sequence is CASSQESSYNSPLHF. CDR3 bases: TGTGCCAGCAGCCAAGAGAGCTCCTATAATTCACCCCTCCACTTT. The J gene is TRBJ1-6, the V gene TRBV4-2; D gene unclear. Trimming shortened V by 0 bases and J by 0 bases, and 3 bases separated the two germline ends. The CDR3 spans 15 residues. The germline CDR1 and CDR2 sequences are LGHNA and YNFKEQ.